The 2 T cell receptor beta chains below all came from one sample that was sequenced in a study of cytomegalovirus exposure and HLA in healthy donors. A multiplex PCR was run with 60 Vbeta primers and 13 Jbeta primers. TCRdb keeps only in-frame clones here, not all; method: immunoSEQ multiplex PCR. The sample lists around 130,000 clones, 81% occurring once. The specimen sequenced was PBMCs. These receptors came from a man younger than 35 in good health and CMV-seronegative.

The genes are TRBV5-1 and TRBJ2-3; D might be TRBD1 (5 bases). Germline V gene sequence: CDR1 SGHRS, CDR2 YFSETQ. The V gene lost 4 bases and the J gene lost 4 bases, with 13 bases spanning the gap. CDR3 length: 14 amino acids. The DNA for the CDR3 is TGCGCCAGCAGCCCATGGGGCGAGGCAGATACGCAGTATTTT. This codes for CASSPWGEADTQYF. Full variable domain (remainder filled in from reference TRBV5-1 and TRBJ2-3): KAGVTQTPRYLIKTRGQQVTLSCSPISGHRSVSWYQQTPGQGLQFLFEYFSETQRNKGNFPGRFSGRQFSNSRSEMNVSTLELGDSALYLCASSPWGEADTQYFGPGTRLTVL.

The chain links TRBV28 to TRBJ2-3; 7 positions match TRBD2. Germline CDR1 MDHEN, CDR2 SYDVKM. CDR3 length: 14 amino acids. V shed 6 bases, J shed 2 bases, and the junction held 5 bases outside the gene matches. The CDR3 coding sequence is TGTGCCAGCAGGGGCGGGGGAAACACAGATACGCAGTATTTT. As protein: CASRGGGNTDTQYF.